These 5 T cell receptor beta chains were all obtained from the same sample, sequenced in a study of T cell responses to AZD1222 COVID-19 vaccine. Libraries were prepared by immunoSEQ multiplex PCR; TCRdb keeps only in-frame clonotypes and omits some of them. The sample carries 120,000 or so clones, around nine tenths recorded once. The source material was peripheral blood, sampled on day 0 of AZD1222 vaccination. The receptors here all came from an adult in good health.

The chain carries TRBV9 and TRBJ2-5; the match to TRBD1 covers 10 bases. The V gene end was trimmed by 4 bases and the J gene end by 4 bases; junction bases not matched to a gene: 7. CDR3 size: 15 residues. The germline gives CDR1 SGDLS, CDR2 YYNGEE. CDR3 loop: CASSRLDRGRETQYF. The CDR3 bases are TGTGCCAGCAGCCGATTGGACAGGGGGAGAGAGACCCAGTACTTC.

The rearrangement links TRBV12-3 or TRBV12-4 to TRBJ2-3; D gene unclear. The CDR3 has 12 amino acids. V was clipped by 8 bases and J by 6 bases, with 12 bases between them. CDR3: CASYLDGDTQYF. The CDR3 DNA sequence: TGTGCCAGCTACCTAGACGGGGATACGCAGTATTTT.

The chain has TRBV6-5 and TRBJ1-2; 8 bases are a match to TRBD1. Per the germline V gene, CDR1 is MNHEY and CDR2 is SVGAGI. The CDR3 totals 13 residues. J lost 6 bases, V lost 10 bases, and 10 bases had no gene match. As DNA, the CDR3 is TGTGCCAACGCGCCGACAGGGGTCCATGGCTACACCTTC. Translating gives CANAPTGVHGYTF.

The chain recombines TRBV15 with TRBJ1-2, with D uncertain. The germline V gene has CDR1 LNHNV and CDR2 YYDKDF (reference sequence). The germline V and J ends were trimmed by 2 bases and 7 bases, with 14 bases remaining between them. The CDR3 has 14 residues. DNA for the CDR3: TGTGCCACCAGCAGAAGAGGTCAGGCGGGTGGCTACACCTTC. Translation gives CATSRRGQAGGYTF. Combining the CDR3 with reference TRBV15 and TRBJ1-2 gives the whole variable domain DAMVIQNPRYQVTQFGKPVTLSCSQTLNHNVMYWYQQKSSQAPKLLFHYYDKDFNNEADTPDNFQSRRPNTSFCFLDIRSPGLGDTAMYLCATSRRGQAGGYTFGSGTRLTVV.

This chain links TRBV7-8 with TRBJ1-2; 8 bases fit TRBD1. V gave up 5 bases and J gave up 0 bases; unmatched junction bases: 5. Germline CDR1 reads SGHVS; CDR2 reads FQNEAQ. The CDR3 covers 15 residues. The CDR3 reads CASSPWTGTNYGYTF. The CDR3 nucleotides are TGTGCCAGCAGCCCCTGGACAGGGACTAACTATGGCTACACCTTC.